The present T cell receptor beta chain was sequenced within a study of cytomegalovirus exposure and HLA in healthy donors. In germline, CDR1 is SGDLS, CDR2 YYNGEE. The CDR3 has 14 amino acids. V shed 0 bases and J shed 3 bases, with 10 bases lying between them. PCR primers comprised 60 Vbeta and 13 Jbeta primers. Clones were sequenced by immunoSEQ multiplex PCR, and TCRdb holds only the in-frame ones, with some missing. The sample has 55,000 to 80,000 clones, roughly 72% seen once. This clonotype was obtained from a woman aged 30 to 39 in good health and CMV-seropositive. The specimen was PBMCs. The J gene is TRBJ2-7, the V gene TRBV9; perhaps TRBD1 as D (6 bases). The CDR3: CASSVGDTFYEQYF. The CDR3 DNA sequence: TGTGCCAGCAGCGTAGGGGACACCTTCTACGAGCAGTACTTC.